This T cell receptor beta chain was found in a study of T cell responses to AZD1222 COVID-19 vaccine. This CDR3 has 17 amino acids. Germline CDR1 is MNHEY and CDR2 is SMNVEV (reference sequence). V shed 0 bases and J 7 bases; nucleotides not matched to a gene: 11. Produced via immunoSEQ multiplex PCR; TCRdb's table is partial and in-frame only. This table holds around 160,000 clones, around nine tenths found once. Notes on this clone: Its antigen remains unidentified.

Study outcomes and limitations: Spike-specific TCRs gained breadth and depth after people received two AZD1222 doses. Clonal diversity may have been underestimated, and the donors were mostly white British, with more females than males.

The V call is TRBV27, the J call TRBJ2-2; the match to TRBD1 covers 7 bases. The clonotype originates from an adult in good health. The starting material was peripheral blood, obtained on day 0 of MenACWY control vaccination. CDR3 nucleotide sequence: TGTGCCAGCAGTTTATCCTACCCACAGGGGAAGCACGGGGAGCTGTTTTTT. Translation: CASSLSYPQGKHGELFF.